The sequence of this TCR beta chain was determined in a study of response to subunit inactivated influenza vaccine. The CDR3 length is 12 residues. With 6 bases removed from V and 5 bases from J, the gap between germline ends came to 11 bases. In germline, CDR1 is ENHRY, CDR2 SYGVKD. TCRdb reanalysed the RT-PCR reads using MiXCR and keeps one entry per CDR3 protein. The data contain about 540,000 distinct CDR3 sequences, about 15% of them singletons. This clonotype was seen a few times. Its antigen is not known. Study-wide points: Each seasonal influenza vaccination, the authors suggested, recruits few new T cells.

Sequenced material: PBMCs from blood, taken 11 to 12 days after vaccination. The chain couples TRBV10-3 to TRBJ2-7; D tentatively fits TRBD1 or TRBD2 (5 bases each). This receptor was obtained from a man aged 45-60 years who received an inactivated influenza vaccine. Here the CDR3 DNA reads TGTGCCATCAGCGGGGACGGGGACGAGCAGTACTTC. Translating gives CAISGDGDEQYF.